In its sample, the clone carrying this TCR beta chain was seen a few times. The antigen is not known. This sample was included in a study of blood T cells in healthy people across ages. The draw of peripheral blood yielded ten milliliters from each donor. Study-wide results and limits: Per million T cells, the diversity of TCR beta decreased roughly linearly as age advanced.

V was cut by 8 bases and J by 4 bases, with 8 bases left in between. CDR1 is MNHNS and CDR2 is SASEGT in the germline V gene. The CDR3 is 11 amino acids. Through a sample-barcoded 5' primer and a J-beta primer mix, a second PCR was run for roughly 6 to 11 cycles. TCRdb ran MiXCR on the 5' RACE reads and lists one entry per CDR3 protein. In the table there are around 1.5 million distinct CDR3 sequences, almost 35% of which are singletons. The rearrangement joins TRBV6-1 to TRBJ1-1; D gene unclear. Specimen: blood. The TCR originated in a woman in her twenties or thirties in good health. CDR3: CASGWGTEAFF. In DNA form, the CDR3 reads TGTGCCAGCGGTTGGGGCACTGAAGCTTTCTTT.